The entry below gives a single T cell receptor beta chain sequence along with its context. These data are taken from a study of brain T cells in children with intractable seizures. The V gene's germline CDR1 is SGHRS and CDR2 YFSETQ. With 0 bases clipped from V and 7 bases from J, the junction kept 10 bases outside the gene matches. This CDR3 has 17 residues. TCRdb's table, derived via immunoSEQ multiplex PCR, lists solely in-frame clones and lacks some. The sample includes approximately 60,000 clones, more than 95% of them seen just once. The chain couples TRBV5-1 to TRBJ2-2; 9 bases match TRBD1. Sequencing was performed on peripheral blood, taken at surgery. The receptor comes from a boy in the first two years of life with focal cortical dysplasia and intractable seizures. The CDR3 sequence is CASSLDRGLGSRGELFF. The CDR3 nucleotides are TGCGCCAGCAGCTTGGACAGGGGGCTAGGTTCGCGCGGGGAGCTGTTTTTT.